Presented here are 29 T cell receptor beta chains from one specimen sequenced in a study of PD-1 blockade in classical Hodgkin lymphoma. Relapses following autologous stem cell transplantation were seen in all patients, with brentuximab vedotin exposure varying. Method: immunoSEQ multiplex PCR; TCRdb's copy keeps in-frame clones and lacks some. The sample lists tens of thousands of clones; roughly 91% were seen once. Sequenced material: peripheral blood mononuclear cells (PBMCs), taken at baseline. The receptor source for this set is a human donor with classical Hodgkin lymphoma.

This chain uses TRBV9 with TRBJ2-1; a weak D match, TRBD2 (6 bases). V lost 1 base and J 5 bases, leaving 13 bases between the germline ends. The CDR3 extends over 15 amino acids. Germline CDR1 is SGDLS and CDR2 is YYNGEE. The CDR3 spells CASSVRGFWDNEQFF. In DNA, the CDR3 is TGTGCCAGCAGCGTACGGGGGTTTTGGGACAATGAGCAGTTCTTC.

This clone came up once. The chain carries TRBV11-2 and TRBJ1-1; no clear D gene. This CDR3 is 11 amino acids long. Trimming stripped 1 base from V and 6 bases from J, with 3 bases between. Germline CDR1 SGHAT, CDR2 FQNNGV. Written as DNA, the CDR3 is TGTGCCAGCAGCTTAGGGGCTGAAGCTTTCTTT. It codes for CASSLGAEAFF.

This clone occurred once. This chain connects TRBV29-1 to TRBJ1-5; 7 bases match TRBD1. Per germline, CDR1 SQVTM and CDR2 ANQGSEA. This CDR3 comprises 15 residues. Trimming cost V 4 bases and J 3 bases; bases outside gene matches: 9. CDR3 amino acids: CSVGETGAFNQPQHF. Written as DNA, the CDR3 is TGCAGCGTTGGGGAAACAGGGGCCTTCAATCAGCCCCAGCATTTT.

The rearrangement joins TRBV9 to TRBJ2-7; 8 bases align to TRBD1. CDR3 length: 15 residues. Germline V lookup: CDR1 SGDLS, CDR2 YYNGEE. The J segment lost 3 bases and the V segment lost 4 bases, leaving 9 bases of the junction unmatched. This CDR3 is CASSPQGASDYEQYF. CDR3 coding DNA: TGTGCCAGCAGCCCCCAGGGGGCATCCGACTACGAGCAGTACTTC.

The CDR3 nucleotides are TGTGCCAGTAGTATGGGCAGGGCCTCCTACGAGCAGTACTTC. As protein: CASSMGRASYEQYF. This chain connects TRBV19 to TRBJ2-7; maybe TRBD1 (5 bases). V lost 3 bases and J 0 bases, leaving 9 bases between the germline ends. This CDR3 is built from 14 residues. Germline V lookup: CDR1 LNHDA, CDR2 SQIVND (reference sequence). The full variable domain, completed using reference TRBV19 and TRBJ2-7, is DGGITQSPKYLFRKEGQNVTLSCEQNLNHDAMYWYRQDPGQGLRLIYYSQIVNDFQKGDIAEGYSVSREKKESFPLTVTSAQKNPTAFYLCASSMGRASYEQYFGPGTRLTVT.

The J gene is TRBJ2-2, the V gene TRBV27; no clear D gene. The CDR3 consists of 16 residues. The germline V gene has CDR1 MNHEY and CDR2 SMNVEV (reference sequence). The V end lost 7 bases, the J end lost 0 bases, and 15 bases lay between the germline ends. This CDR3 is CASNPWAIANTGELFF. CDR3 coding DNA: TGTGCCAGCAATCCCTGGGCAATCGCGAACACCGGGGAGCTGTTTTTT.

V is TRBV27 and J is TRBJ1-6, with TRBD1 matching over 7 bases. The CDR3 length is 16 residues. Looked up from germline, CDR1 is MNHEY and CDR2 is SMNVEV (reference sequence). V lost 6 bases to trimming and J lost 6 bases; unmatched junction nucleotides: 11. CDR3 nucleotides: TGTGCCAGCAGCCTCCGGGACAGTTTATTTAATTCACCCCTCCACTTT. Amino acid sequence: CASSLRDSLFNSPLHF.

V and J are TRBV11-2 and TRBJ2-7; tentative D call: TRBD2 (6 bases). V gave up 1 base and J gave up 3 bases, with 10 bases separating them. The CDR3 spans 14 residues. Germline CDR1 is SGHAT and CDR2 is FQNNGV. The CDR3 spells CASSLVLGGYEQYF. In DNA form, the CDR3 reads TGTGCCAGCAGCTTAGTTTTGGGGGGCTACGAGCAGTACTTC.

This chain connects TRBV30 to TRBJ1-1; D is undetermined. CDR1 GTSNPN and CDR2 SVGIG come from the germline V gene (reference sequence). Trimming took off 2 bases at V and 1 base at J, with 8 bases between the two ends. There are 13 residues in the CDR3. DNA of the CDR3: TGTGCCTGGAGTTCGTATACGAACACTGAAGCTTTCTTT. It encodes CAWSSYTNTEAFF.

This chain joins TRBV2 and TRBJ2-5, with D maybe TRBD1 (7 bases). There are 13 residues in the CDR3. V dropped 7 bases and J dropped 5 bases, with 14 bases sitting between them. CDR1 and CDR2 from the germline V gene are SNHLY and FYNNEI. CDR3 coding DNA: TGTGCCAGCAAGGGGGCTAGCGCCGAGACCCAGTACTTC. It encodes CASKGASAETQYF.

In DNA form, the CDR3 reads TGCGCCAGCAGCCAAGATGGGGGGACGAGGAGCACTGAAGCTTTCTTT. Translated, it gives CASSQDGGTRSTEAFF. The chain recombines TRBV4-1 with TRBJ1-1; D might be TRBD1 (5 bases). V was trimmed by 0 bases and J by 4 bases, leaving 15 bases between them. From germline, CDR1 is MGHRA and CDR2 YSYEKL. The CDR3 contains 16 residues.

The rearrangement links TRBV27 to TRBJ1-3; D is unresolved. CDR1 MNHEY and CDR2 SMNVEV come from the germline V gene (reference sequence). This CDR3 is built from 14 residues. Deletions cut 3 bases from V and 0 bases from J, with 6 bases between. This CDR3 is CASSFGSSGNTIYF. The DNA for the CDR3 is TGTGCCAGCAGTTTCGGGAGCTCTGGAAACACCATATATTTT.

This chain connects TRBV28 to TRBJ2-7, with D perhaps matching TRBD2 (6 bases). From germline, CDR1 is MDHEN and CDR2 SYDVKM. V was shortened by 3 bases and J by 5 bases, with 17 bases between the two germline ends. The CDR3 spans 15 residues. The CDR3: CASSFVGLDAHEQYF. As DNA, the CDR3 is TGTGCCAGCAGTTTCGTGGGACTCGATGCCCACGAGCAGTACTTC.

V gene TRBV5-1 combines with J gene TRBJ2-5; 12 nucleotides align to TRBD1. The CDR3 sequence is 15 residues long. Germline V gene data show CDR1 as SGHRS and CDR2 as YFSETQ. The V and J ends lost 4 bases and 5 bases, in that order; junction bases with no gene match: 6. The CDR3 sequence: CASSTWDRGHETQYF. The CDR3 DNA reads as TGCGCCAGCAGCACTTGGGACAGGGGGCACGAGACCCAGTACTTC. Together with reference TRBV5-1 and TRBJ2-5, the CDR3 gives the full variable domain: KAGVTQTPRYLIKTRGQQVTLSCSPISGHRSVSWYQQTPGQGLQFLFEYFSETQRNKGNFPGRFSGRQFSNSRSEMNVSTLELGDSALYLCASSTWDRGHETQYFGPGTRLLVL.

The J gene is TRBJ2-3, the V gene TRBV21-1; TRBD1 is taken as the D call from the table, unchecked against the DNA. TRBV21-1 is given as a pseudogene. This CDR3 contains 15 residues. CDR3 residues: CASRRRGRGPDTQYF. The CDR3 nucleotides are TGTGCCAGCCGGAGGAGGGGGCGAGGTCCGGATACGCAGTATTTT.

V usage is TRBV10-3 and J usage is TRBJ2-7; TRBD2 is a possible D gene (5 bases). Germline V lookup: CDR1 ENHRY, CDR2 SYGVKD. Trimming left V 3 bases short and J 1 base short, with 13 bases between. The CDR3 runs 15 residues. The CDR3 DNA sequence: TGTGCCATCAGTGATATATTCGGGGAATCCTACGAGCAGTACTTC. This codes for CAISDIFGESYEQYF.

The rearrangement uses TRBV27 and TRBJ1-3, with 9 nucleotides matching TRBD1. This CDR3 has 17 amino acids. CDR1 is MNHEY, CDR2 SMNVEV, per germline (reference sequence). V shed 2 bases, J shed 0 bases, and the junction held 5 bases outside the gene matches. This CDR3 reads CASSLLGQGFSGNTIYF. The CDR3 DNA follows: TGTGCCAGCAGTTTACTGGGACAGGGCTTCTCTGGAAACACCATATATTTT.

The chain links TRBV7-9 to TRBJ2-7; D may be TRBD2 (5 bases). CDR3 length: 14 amino acids. Looked up from germline, CDR1 is SEHNR and CDR2 is FQNEAQ (reference sequence). Between the trimmed V and J ends, which lost 3 bases and 0 bases, there was a span of 9 bases. The CDR3 loop is CASSFVGISYEQYF. For the CDR3, the DNA is TGTGCCAGCAGCTTTGTCGGGATCTCCTACGAGCAGTACTTC.

The V and J genes are TRBV7-7 and TRBJ2-3; the D gene is possibly TRBD1 (6 bases). Trimming cost V 5 bases and J 2 bases, with 11 bases left between them. This CDR3 contains 14 residues. Germline V gene sequence: CDR1 SSHAT, CDR2 FNYEAQ (reference sequence). The chain's CDR3 is CASSPGQYTDTQYF. The CDR3 bases are TGTGCCAGCAGCCCAGGACAGTACACAGATACGCAGTATTTT.

This sequence joins TRBV5-1 and TRBJ1-1; D not resolved. The V end was cut by 2 bases, the J end by 0 bases, with 8 bases between. The CDR3 covers 14 residues. CDR1 and CDR2 from the germline V gene are SGHRS and YFSETQ. DNA of the CDR3: TGCGCCAGCAGCTTTGCGGAGATGAACACTGAAGCTTTCTTT. Residues: CASSFAEMNTEAFF.

This sequence joins TRBV13 and TRBJ2-7; 7 nucleotides match TRBD2. The CDR3 covers 15 residues. Germline CDR1 PRHDT, CDR2 FYEKMQ (reference sequence). The trim removed 2 bases at V and 4 bases at J, leaving 8 bases unmatched. CDR3 coding DNA: TGTGCCAGCAGCTTAAGCTTAAGGGGAGGGTACGAGCAGTACTTC. This translates into CASSLSLRGGYEQYF.

The rearrangement joins TRBV19 to TRBJ2-5; TRBD1 aligns across 8 bases. Trimming removed 3 bases from V and 4 bases from J; junction bases left unmatched: 1. Germline V gene sequence: CDR1 LNHDA, CDR2 SQIVND (reference sequence). The CDR3 has 13 residues. Here the CDR3 reads CASSIDRGETQYF. CDR3 coding DNA: TGTGCCAGTAGTATTGACAGGGGAGAGACCCAGTACTTC.

This chain uses TRBV29-1 with TRBJ2-3; TRBD2 agrees at 12 bases. The CDR3 runs to 15 residues. CDR1 and CDR2 from the germline V gene are SQVTM and ANQGSEA. The V segment lost 7 bases and the J segment 0 bases; nucleotides outside the gene matches: 5. The CDR3 coding sequence is TGCAGCGGCGGGACTAGCGGGTCTAGCACAGATACGCAGTATTTT. Encoded protein: CSGGTSGSSTDTQYF.

DNA of the CDR3: TGTGCCAGTTACACGGGGGGCTCCTACGAGCAGTACTTC. The encoded protein is CASYTGGSYEQYF. The chain carries TRBV6-5 and TRBJ2-7, with 7 bases lining up with TRBD2. The germline CDR1 and CDR2 sequences are MNHEY and SVGAGI. V lost 9 bases, J lost 0 bases, and 5 bases stayed unmatched. This CDR3 has 13 amino acids.

The V gene is TRBV18, the J gene TRBJ2-5; 8 bases fit TRBD2. CDR1 is KGHSH, CDR2 LQKENI, per germline. The CDR3 has 15 residues. Trimming at V came to 4 bases and at J to 4 bases, leaving 8 bases not matched to a gene. The CDR3 bases are TGTGCCAGCTCACGCGCCGGGGGGGGGCGAGAGACCCAGTACTTC. As protein: CASSRAGGGRETQYF.

The genes are TRBV4-3 and TRBJ2-7; weak D call: TRBD2 (6 bases). The CDR3 has 15 amino acids. The V end was cut by 1 base, the J end by 2 bases, with 12 bases between. Germline assignment: CDR1 LGHNA and CDR2 YSLEER. CDR3 amino acids: CASSQGTGVTYEQYF. DNA of the CDR3: TGCGCCAGCAGCCAAGGAACGGGAGTTACCTACGAGCAGTACTTC.

The chain links TRBV7-3 to TRBJ2-3; 8 nucleotides match TRBD2. After removal of 5 bases from V and 0 bases from J, the junction contained 1 base not matched to a gene. Germline loops: CDR1 SGHTA, CDR2 FQGTGA. This CDR3 is built from 14 residues. The CDR3 coding sequence is TGTGCCAGCAGCCCTAGCGGGAGCACAGATACGCAGTATTTT. It yields the protein CASSPSGSTDTQYF.

The chain has TRBV19 and TRBJ1-5, with D maybe TRBD1 (5 bases). Trimming removed 0 bases at V and 11 bases at J, with 23 bases between. The CDR3 is 17 residues long. Germline CDR1 is LNHDA and CDR2 is SQIVND (reference sequence). The CDR3 DNA follows: TGTGCCAGTAGTATAGAGGGGGGGGGACCTACAAGTCGCACCCAGCATTTT. Protein: CASSIEGGGPTSRTQHF. The variable domain in full, with the rest retrieved from reference TRBV19 and TRBJ1-5, is DGGITQSPKYLFRKEGQNVTLSCEQNLNHDAMYWYRQDPGQGLRLIYYSQIVNDFQKGDIAEGYSVSREKKESFPLTVTSAQKNPTAFYLCASSIEGGGPTSRTQHFGDGTRLSIL.

The genes are TRBV7-3 and TRBJ2-3; 13 nucleotides agree with TRBD2. Trimming cost V 4 bases and J 5 bases; bases outside gene matches: 6. CDR1 SGHTA and CDR2 FQGTGA come from the germline V gene. The CDR3 consists of 16 residues. The CDR3: CASSYGLAGVVDTQYF. DNA of the CDR3: TGTGCCAGCAGCTACGGACTAGCGGGGGTCGTAGATACGCAGTATTTT.